A single sample gave rise to the 27 T cell receptor beta chains below, sequenced in a study of T cells in Graves' hyperthyroidism and ophthalmopathy. The CDR3 regions of TCR beta were amplified from RNA transcripts. Carried out on the TCR CDR3, a first-round RT-PCR used the HTBI primer set. From the multiplex PCR reads, TCRdb called clonotypes with MiXCR, one entry per CDR3 protein. The table records over 450,000 distinct CDR3 sequences, roughly 18% of them present only once. Specimen: blood. The receptors derive from a young woman with Graves' ophthalmopathy.

A word on this clonotype: A much larger clonotype is one base distant, so this may be a read error. The rearrangement uses TRBV7-9 and TRBJ2-1; no clear D. CDR3 length: 14 residues. From germline, CDR1 is SEHNR and CDR2 FQNEAQ (reference sequence). Trimming took off 7 bases at V and 7 bases at J, with 17 bases between the two ends. CDR3: CASTKGQDRNEQFF. The CDR3 DNA sequence: TGTGCCAGCACCAAAGGGCAGGATCGGAATGAGCAGTTCTTC.

This clonotype was picked up many times. The chain joins TRBV7-3 to TRBJ1-1, with TRBD1 matching over 7 bases. J was trimmed by 4 bases and V by 5 bases; bases with no gene match: 13. Germline V CDR1 and CDR2: SGHTA, FQGTGA. The CDR3 has 16 residues. The CDR3 region has the DNA TGTGCCAGCAGCCTTGAGGTAATGGGACAGTCCACTGAAGCTTTCTTT. Translating it yields CASSLEVMGQSTEAFF.

This clonotype was counted at least ten times. This chain links TRBV6-2 or TRBV6-3 with TRBJ1-2; 7 bases are a match to TRBD1. Germline-derived CDR1 and CDR2 are MNHEY and SVGEGT. V shed 3 bases, J shed 4 bases, and the junction held 8 bases outside the gene matches. The CDR3 runs 15 residues. In DNA, the CDR3 is TGTGCCAGCAGTTATTCCGGACAGGCCACCTATGGCTACACCTTC. Protein: CASSYSGQATYGYTF.

This clonotype was detected a few times. The chain is built from TRBV15 and TRBJ2-5; D ambiguous. The CDR3 totals 13 residues. Trimming removed 3 bases at V and 3 bases at J, with 8 bases between. The germline V gene has CDR1 LNHNV and CDR2 YYDKDF (reference sequence). CDR3: CATSRAAEETQYF. Written as DNA, the CDR3 is TGTGCCACCAGCAGGGCGGCAGAAGAGACCCAGTACTTC.

The rearrangement uses TRBV3-1 and TRBJ1-5; unclear D gene. Deletions cut 0 bases from V and 0 bases from J, with 6 bases between. Germline V gene sequence: CDR1 LGHDT, CDR2 YNNKEL (reference sequence). This CDR3 is built from 15 residues. As DNA, the CDR3 is TGTGCCAGCAGCCAAGATACGTTTAGCAATCAGCCCCAGCATTTT. Translated, it gives CASSQDTFSNQPQHF. The full variable domain, with the rest looked up from reference TRBV3-1 and TRBJ1-5, is DTAVSQTPKYLVTQMGNDKSIKCEQNLGHDTMYWYKQDSKKFLKIMFSYNNKELIINETVPNRFSPKSPDKAHLNLHINSLELGDSAVYFCASSQDTFSNQPQHFGDGTRLSIL.

There are many counts of this clonotype. The chain combines TRBV3-1 with TRBJ1-1; D is undetermined. The CDR3 loop spans 16 amino acids. V lost 5 bases, J lost 1 base, and 17 bases lay in between. Germline V gene data show CDR1 as LGHDT and CDR2 as YNNKEL (reference sequence). CDR3 in amino acids: CASSSRPPEWNTEAFF. CDR3 bases: TGTGCCAGCAGCTCCAGACCCCCCGAATGGAACACTGAAGCTTTCTTT.

This clonotype was seen repeatedly, ten times or more. The J gene is TRBJ1-1, the V gene TRBV10-3; D gene unclear. V lost 7 bases, J lost 0 bases, and 12 bases lay in between. The CDR3 contains 14 residues. Germline V lookup: CDR1 ENHRY, CDR2 SYGVKD. CDR3 residues: CAITRGQVNTEAFF. CDR3 nucleotides: TGTGCCATCACTCGCGGTCAGGTGAACACTGAAGCTTTCTTT.

This clonotype appeared many times. The CDR3 sequence: CASSQEAPGQGSGYTF. CDR3 nucleotide sequence: TGTGCCAGCAGCCAAGAAGCCCCGGGACAGGGGAGTGGCTACACCTTC. The chain employs TRBV14 and TRBJ1-2; 10 bases match TRBD1. Trimming at V came to 0 bases and at J to 7 bases, leaving 8 bases not matched to a gene. Germline V CDR1 and CDR2: SGHDN, FVKESK. This CDR3 is built from 16 residues.

Only a few counts were recorded for this clonotype. V and J are TRBV28 and TRBJ1-3, with unresolved D. Per the germline V gene, CDR1 is MDHEN and CDR2 is SYDVKM. The germline V and J ends were trimmed by 7 bases and 3 bases, with 10 bases remaining between them. This CDR3 region has 13 residues. In DNA form, the CDR3 reads TGTGCCAGCAACACCGGGTTTGGAAACACCATATATTTT. This gives the protein CASNTGFGNTIYF.

The chain joins TRBV4-3 to TRBJ2-1; 10 bases map to TRBD2. The CDR3 spans 17 residues. Germline V gene sequence: CDR1 LGHNA, CDR2 YSLEER. Unmatched junction bases numbered 14, after V lost 4 bases and J lost 8 bases. The CDR3 DNA is TGCGCCAGCAGCCCCGAGCGGGAGGGCCGAGGGATGGATGAGCAGTTCTTC. Translated: CASSPEREGRGMDEQFF.

At least ten counts were recorded for this clonotype. The rearrangement links TRBV9 to TRBJ2-7; TRBD2 matches at 7 bases. CDR1 and CDR2 from the germline V gene are SGDLS and YYNGEE. The CDR3 has 14 residues. J lost 4 bases, V lost 0 bases, and 4 bases had no gene match. The DNA for the CDR3 is TGTGCCAGCAGCGTAGAGGGAGGGGCGTACGAGCAGTACTTC. As protein: CASSVEGGAYEQYF.

This clonotype has more than one count but fewer than ten. The chain has TRBV27 and TRBJ2-7; D possibly corresponds to TRBD1 (7 bases). CDR1 and CDR2 (germline): MNHEY, SMNVEV (reference sequence). CDR3 length: 14 amino acids. The V and J ends lost 2 bases and 7 bases respectively, with 15 bases between them. The CDR3 sequence is CASSLETAGGEQYF. DNA of the CDR3: TGTGCCAGCAGTTTAGAAACCGCAGGGGGGGAGCAGTACTTC.

A word on this clonotype: This may come from a read error, since a much larger clone is one base off. V and J are TRBV7-2 and TRBJ2-2; D remains ambiguous. The length of the CDR3 is 11 residues. CDR1 is SGHTA and CDR2 is FQGNSA in the germline V gene. Trimming took 6 bases from V and 5 from J, leaving 4 bases between them. The CDR3 nucleotides read TGTGCCAGCAGATTAACCGGGGAGCTGTTTTTT. Protein sequence: CASRLTGELFF.

This clonotype was recorded a few times. The chain recombines TRBV19 with TRBJ1-5; 7 bases line up with TRBD1. Germline assignment: CDR1 LNHDA and CDR2 SQIVND (reference sequence). J gave up 7 bases and V 2 bases, and 5 bases lay outside the gene matches. CDR3 length: 14 residues. CDR3 in DNA: TGTGCCAGTAGTATAAGTACAGGGGACCAGCCCCAGCATTTT. This codes for CASSISTGDQPQHF.

The sample holds one count of this clonotype. Compared with germline, one end of the junction differs, possibly owing to a read error. This sequence joins TRBV13 and TRBJ2-7, with TRBD2 identical over 9 bases. Germline CDR1 PRHDT, CDR2 FYEKMQ (reference sequence). The CDR3 spans 16 residues. The CDR3 protein is CASSLGQAGGKCEQYF. CDR3 nucleotide sequence: TGCGCCAGCAGCTTAGGCCAAGCGGGAGGAAAATGCGAGCAGTACTTC.

This clonotype has ten or more counts. The chain links TRBV6-1 to TRBJ2-2; 7 bases map to TRBD1. Germline V gene sequence: CDR1 MNHNS, CDR2 SASEGT. This CDR3 is built from 15 residues. V gave up 1 base and J gave up 7 bases; unmatched junction bases: 6. The CDR3 reads CASSEGQGSGGELFF. The DNA for the CDR3 is TGTGCCAGCAGTGAAGGACAGGGTAGTGGCGGGGAGCTGTTTTTT.

V usage is TRBV28 and J usage is TRBJ1-6, with D possibly TRBD1 on 6 matching bases. Germline V gives CDR1 MDHEN, CDR2 SYDVKM. The CDR3 has 13 residues. Trimming took 3 bases from V and 10 from J, leaving 10 bases between them. The CDR3 nucleotides are TGTGCCAGCAGTTTTGGGGGCCGATCACCCCTCCACTTT. Translated, it gives CASSFGGRSPLHF.

This clonotype was found many times. J is TRBJ1-1 and V is TRBV18; D is undetermined. Germline V gene sequence: CDR1 KGHSH, CDR2 LQKENI. With 3 bases removed from V and 5 bases from J, the gap between germline ends came to 10 bases. The CDR3 runs 13 residues. Here the CDR3 DNA reads TGTGCCAGCTCACCGGCCGAAGGGACTGAAGCTTTCTTT. This codes for CASSPAEGTEAFF.

CDR3 region: CSARAHGTSGSLKETQYF. Written as DNA, the CDR3 is TGCAGTGCTAGAGCCCATGGGACTAGCGGGAGTTTAAAAGAGACCCAGTACTTC. The rearrangement joins TRBV20-1 to TRBJ2-5; 14 nucleotides agree with TRBD2. This CDR3 comprises 18 residues. Trimming took 1 base from V and 3 from J; bases not matched to a gene: 10. Germline values: CDR1 DFQATT, CDR2 SNEGSKA (reference sequence).

This clonotype was seen repeatedly, ten times or more. The chain recombines TRBV12-3 or TRBV12-4 with TRBJ2-5, with a possible D match to TRBD2 (6 bases). The CDR3 is 15 amino acids. Trimming left V 5 bases short and J 3 bases short, with 16 bases between. CDR3 coding DNA: TGTGCCAGCAGTGCAACACCGGGACTTGAAGAGACCCAGTACTTC. It specifies CASSATPGLEETQYF.

Ten or more counts support this clonotype. The chain recombines TRBV11-2 with TRBJ2-7, with D uncertain. Per germline, CDR1 SGHAT and CDR2 FQNNGV. Between the trimmed V and J ends, which lost 0 bases and 2 bases, there was a span of 11 bases. The CDR3 runs 15 residues. CDR3 DNA: TGTGCCAGCAGCTTAGAGGCTACACCTACCTACGAGCAGTACTTC. It yields the protein CASSLEATPTYEQYF. The full variable domain, completed using reference TRBV11-2 and TRBJ2-7, is EAGVAQSPRYKIIEKRQSVAFWCNPISGHATLYWYQQILGQGPKLLIQFQNNGVVDDSQLPKDRFSAERLKGVDSTLKIQPAKLEDSAVYLCASSLEATPTYEQYFGPGTRLTVT.

This clonotype was detected many times. The chain recombines TRBV20-1 with TRBJ2-7, with D unclear. CDR1 and CDR2 (germline): DFQATT, SNEGSKA (reference sequence). V gave up 4 bases and J gave up 5 bases, with 12 bases separating them. The CDR3 is 12 residues long. Here the CDR3 reads CSATATLDEQYF. The CDR3, as DNA: TGCAGTGCTACAGCCACTCTCGACGAGCAGTACTTC.

The V call is TRBV10-1, the J call TRBJ2-3, with 11 bases aligning to TRBD2. V was clipped by 0 bases and J by 1 base; unmatched bases: 0. Germline V gene data show CDR1 as WNHNN and CDR2 as SYGVQD (reference sequence). The CDR3 is 16 residues long. For the CDR3, the DNA is TGCGCCAGCAGTGAGTCACTAGCGGGGGGCACAGATACGCAGTATTTT. It translates to CASSESLAGGTDTQYF.

This clonotype was counted ten times or more. The V gene is TRBV27, the J gene TRBJ1-5, with D uncertain. V lost 8 bases and J lost 1, with 12 bases in between. This CDR3 comprises 14 residues. Germline V gene sequence: CDR1 MNHEY, CDR2 SMNVEV (reference sequence). This chain's CDR3 is CASRRLRSNQPQHF. In DNA, the CDR3 is TGTGCCAGCCGCCGCCTCCGGAGCAATCAGCCCCAGCATTTT.

The J gene is TRBJ2-1, the V gene TRBV6-1; 16 bases agree with TRBD2. V lost 2 bases to trimming and J lost 6 bases; unmatched junction nucleotides: 10. This CDR3 is built from 19 residues. In germline, CDR1 is MNHNS, CDR2 SASEGT. CDR3 in amino acids: CASSELGPGLAGGINEQFF. The CDR3 region has the DNA TGTGCCAGCAGTGAATTGGGACCGGGACTAGCGGGAGGGATCAATGAGCAGTTCTTC.

Many counts were recorded for this clonotype. The rearrangement uses TRBV9 and TRBJ1-1; the D is unclear. The CDR3 has 13 residues. Germline V gene sequence: CDR1 SGDLS, CDR2 YYNGEE. V was shortened by 0 bases and J by 12 bases, with 15 bases between the two germline ends. Here the CDR3 DNA reads TGTGCCAGCAGCGTAGGGGTTAGGGAAGTAACTTTCTTT. This sequence encodes CASSVGVREVTFF.

As to this clonotype: One base away lies a much larger clone, so this may be a sequencing read error. The chain couples TRBV28 to TRBJ2-7; 9 bases fit TRBD1. Germline V gene data show CDR1 as MDHEN and CDR2 as SYDVKM. The CDR3 has 13 residues. The CDR3 region is CASKGDRVYEQHF. CDR3 nucleotide sequence: TGTGCCAGCAAGGGGGACAGGGTCTACGAGCAGCACTTC.